What follows are 17 T cell receptor beta chains derived from one specimen sequenced in a study of T cell changes during pregnancy in multiple sclerosis. Profiling relied on immunoSEQ multiplex PCR, and the TCRdb table lists in-frame clones only, not all of them. The repertoire holds 35,000 or so clones, with around 89% as singletons. This sample comprised CD8+ T cells from peripheral blood mononuclear cells, obtained in the third trimester of pregnancy. The source of these receptors is a female donor with multiple sclerosis, enrolled in a pregnancy study.

This clone was seen only once. This rearrangement joins TRBV6-1 to TRBJ2-1, with TRBD2 identical over 9 bases. Germline CDR1 is MNHNS and CDR2 is SASEGT. The CDR3 is 15 residues long. The V and J ends lost 5 bases and 5 bases, in that order; junction bases with no gene match: 7. The CDR3 protein is CASSRLLAGHNEQFF. CDR3 in DNA: TGTGCCAGCAGTAGGTTACTAGCGGGTCACAATGAGCAGTTCTTC.

V usage is TRBV14 and J usage is TRBJ2-7; TRBD2 agrees at 7 bases. The junction had 11 bases not matched to a gene; V was cut back by 6 bases and J by 3 bases. This CDR3 comprises 15 residues. Germline V gives CDR1 SGHDN, CDR2 FVKESK. The CDR3 DNA reads as TGTGCCAGCAGGAAGGCAGCTAGCGGAGACTACGAGCAGTACTTC. It translates to CASRKAASGDYEQYF.

CDR3 protein: CASPPPGLSYEQYF. In DNA form, the CDR3 reads TGTGCCAGCCCCCCCCCAGGGCTCTCCTACGAGCAGTACTTC. The rearrangement joins TRBV7-9 to TRBJ2-7, with D maybe TRBD1 (5 bases). Looked up from germline, CDR1 is SEHNR and CDR2 is FQNEAQ (reference sequence). V lost 8 bases and J lost 0, with 14 bases in between. CDR3 length: 14 amino acids.

The rearrangement links TRBV7-2 to TRBJ2-7; TRBD1 agrees at 7 bases. The V segment lost 4 bases and the J segment 1 base; nucleotides outside the gene matches: 10. This CDR3 contains 16 residues. CDR1 and CDR2 (germline): SGHTA, FQGNSA. The CDR3, as DNA: TGTGCCAGCAGCTACCCGACAGGGTCCCCTTCCTACGAGCAGTACTTC. Its translation: CASSYPTGSPSYEQYF.

In this sample, this clone turned up once. CDR3: CASSATESDTQYF. The CDR3 DNA reads as TGTGCCAGCAGTGCCACCGAGTCAGATACGCAGTATTTT. V gene TRBV6-4 combines with J gene TRBJ2-3; D gene uncertain. The length of the CDR3 is 13 residues. Trimming took off 4 bases at V and 4 bases at J, with 9 bases between the two ends. Germline CDR1 is MRHNA and CDR2 is SNTAGT.

The chain has TRBV4-1 and TRBJ2-7, with D maybe TRBD2 (6 bases). Trimming cost V 6 bases and J 1 base, with 28 bases left between them. This CDR3 region has 19 residues. Per the germline V gene, CDR1 is MGHRA and CDR2 is YSYEKL. The CDR3 protein is CASSPLSLSTGDLSYEQYF. In DNA form, the CDR3 reads TGCGCCAGCAGTCCGCTCTCCCTGTCCACGGGGGATTTGTCCTACGAGCAGTACTTC.

This chain uses TRBV19 with TRBJ1-5, with 9 nucleotides matching TRBD1. The V segment lost 5 bases and the J segment 2 bases; nucleotides outside the gene matches: 19. The CDR3 length is 20 residues. CDR1 and CDR2 from the germline V gene are LNHDA and SQIVND (reference sequence). The DNA for the CDR3 is TGTGCCAGTAGTGCTTCGACCGGGACAGGGAGGTTTATTGGCAATCAGCCCCAGCATTTT. As protein: CASSASTGTGRFIGNQPQHF.

The V call is TRBV6-5, the J call TRBJ2-7, with D possibly being TRBD2 (6 bases). In germline, CDR1 is MNHEY, CDR2 SVGAGI. There are 13 residues in the CDR3. The CDR3 spells CAAGPALTYEQYF. The CDR3 nucleotides read TGTGCGGCGGGACCCGCGCTTACCTACGAGCAGTACTTC.

The chain links TRBV5-5 to TRBJ2-7, with D hard to call. Trimming cost V 0 bases and J 1 base, with 8 bases left between them. CDR3 length equals 14 residues. Germline V gene data show CDR1 as SGHKS and CDR2 as YYEKEE (reference sequence). This CDR3 reads CASSLGSGSYEQYF. In DNA form, the CDR3 reads TGTGCCAGCAGCTTGGGGTCCGGTTCCTACGAGCAGTACTTC. Drawing the rest from reference TRBV5-5 and TRBJ2-7, the complete variable domain is DAGVTQSPTHLIKTRGQQVTLRCSPISGHKSVSWYQQVLGQGPQFIFQYYEKEERGRGNFPDRFSARQFPNYSSELNVNALLLGDSALYLCASSLGSGSYEQYFGPGTRLTVT.

This clone was counted only a few times. The chain carries TRBV30 and TRBJ1-1; no clear D. The CDR3 sequence is 17 residues long. Deletions cut 0 bases from V and 1 base from J, with 18 bases between. Per the germline V gene, CDR1 is GTSNPN and CDR2 is SVGIG (reference sequence). CDR3 bases: TGTGCCTGGAGTGTCCGGACTGGATTCCGGACGAACACTGAAGCTTTCTTT. Protein sequence: CAWSVRTGFRTNTEAFF.

This clone is a singleton in its sample. The CDR3: CASSSQGNQPQHF. The CDR3 DNA sequence: TGCGCCAGCAGCTCACAGGGAAATCAGCCCCAGCATTTT. The gene calls are TRBV5-1 and TRBJ1-5; D perhaps matches TRBD1 (6 bases). Trimming removed 3 bases from V and 4 bases from J, with 8 bases in between. The CDR3 totals 13 residues. The V gene's germline CDR1 is SGHRS and CDR2 YFSETQ.

This rearrangement joins TRBV19 to TRBJ1-2; 9 bases are shared with TRBD1. This CDR3 has 15 residues. CDR1 is LNHDA, CDR2 SQIVND, per germline (reference sequence). V trimming: 5 bases; J trimming: 6 bases; junction bases outside the gene matches: 10. Here the CDR3 DNA reads TGTGCCAGTAGTGCCCGGGACAGGGCAGAGGATGGCTACACCTTC. This codes for CASSARDRAEDGYTF.

This clone is a singleton in its sample. J is TRBJ2-5 and V is TRBV7-2; 8 bases are shared with TRBD2. The germline V gene encodes CDR1 SGHTA and CDR2 FQGNSA. The V gene end was trimmed by 2 bases and the J gene end by 4 bases; junction bases not matched to a gene: 9. The CDR3 consists of 16 residues. The CDR3 bases are TGTGCCAGCAGCTTAATGGCTAGCGGGCGGCTAGAGACCCAGTACTTC. Translated: CASSLMASGRLETQYF.

The sample holds one count of this clone. V is TRBV4-3 and J is TRBJ1-1; D is uncertain. The germline V and J ends were trimmed by 3 bases and 4 bases, with 15 bases remaining between them. CDR1 is LGHNA, CDR2 YSLEER, per germline. The CDR3 loop spans 15 amino acids. In DNA, the CDR3 is TGCGCCAGCAGCCAGTTTTACCGGAGGGTCACTGAAGCTTTCTTT. Its translation is CASSQFYRRVTEAFF.

J is TRBJ2-3 and V is TRBV5-1, with 7 nucleotides matching TRBD1. The CDR3 is made up of 16 amino acids. Germline trimming cut 3 bases from V and 0 bases from J; bases unmatched to any gene: 7. From germline, CDR1 is SGHRS and CDR2 YFSETQ. CDR3 sequence (DNA): TGCGCCAGCAGCTCCCACAGGGGATGGAGCACAGATACGCAGTATTTT. This encodes CASSSHRGWSTDTQYF.

This chain links TRBV2 with TRBJ2-5; the match to TRBD2 covers 7 bases. Unmatched junction bases numbered 19, after V lost 6 bases and J lost 6 bases. Germline values: CDR1 SNHLY, CDR2 FYNNEI. CDR3 size: 17 residues. In DNA form, the CDR3 reads TGTGCCAGCAGCCACCCGGGTCGGGGTCTAGCGGACCAGACCCAGTACTTC. The encoded protein is CASSHPGRGLADQTQYF. Complete variable domain (other parts from reference TRBV2 and TRBJ2-5): EPEVTQTPSHQVTQMGQEVILRCVPISNHLYFYWYRQILGQKVEFLVSFYNNEISEKSEIFDDQFSVERPDGSNFTLKIRSTKLEDSAMYFCASSHPGRGLADQTQYFGPGTRLLVL.

The chain employs TRBV5-5 and TRBJ1-5; 12 positions match TRBD1. The V gene's germline CDR1 is SGHKS and CDR2 YYEKEE (reference sequence). This CDR3 contains 16 residues. With 4 bases clipped from V and 9 bases from J, the junction kept 11 bases outside the gene matches. The CDR3 region has the DNA TGTGCCAGCAGCGGCGGGACAGGGGGCGCTCTGAGGCCCCAGCATTTT. Translated: CASSGGTGGALRPQHF.